This T cell receptor beta chain was obtained from a study of T-cell memory formation after mild COVID-19. At the level of the study: Largely, the TCR clusters proved donor specific.

TCRdb reprocessed the 5' RACE reads with MiXCR, giving one entry per CDR3 protein. The table has approximately 440,000 distinct CDR3 sequences, roughly 20% seen once. This clonotype was found a few times. Germline CDR1 and CDR2: SGDLS and YYNGEE. Trimming took 0 bases from V and 2 from J, leaving 11 bases between them. The CDR3 contains 16 residues. The chain combines TRBV9 with TRBJ2-2; D is possibly TRBD2 (6 bases). The sample comprised PBMCs or a T cell subset sorted from them (not recorded which). This sequence was found in an adult woman who had mild COVID-19 (a few samples of this study predate the infection). Cell type and time point are not known. The CDR3 here is CASSVEISGNTGELFF. In DNA, the CDR3 is TGTGCCAGCAGCGTAGAAATTAGCGGCAACACCGGGGAGCTGTTTTTT.